These T cell receptor beta chains were read from a single sample in a study of T cells in tuberculosis. Method: immunoSEQ multiplex PCR; TCRdb's copy keeps in-frame clones and lacks some. The data hold 30,000 to 40,000 clones, with 97% observed a single time. Sample: PBMCs. Source of these receptors: a donor under 30 with latent tuberculosis or without tuberculosis infection. Each CDR3 is given with its conserved first and last residue. D genes are given only for firm matches. Clone size is stated in some rows and not others, as once, few, many or a class when expanded.

J gene	V gene	D gene	clone size	CDR3 DNA	CDR3 protein
TRBJ1-4	TRBV6-5	.	.	TGTGCCAGCAAGGGGCGGTTTGGTAATGAAAAACTGTTTTTT	CASKGRFGNEKLFF
TRBJ2-3	TRBV5-1	.	.	TGCGCCAGCAGCTTGGGGGGCAGCTCCTCCAAGGCAGATACGCAGTATTTT	CASSLGGSSSKADTQYF
TRBJ2-1	TRBV5-8	TRBD2	.	TGTGCCAGCAGCGGCAACCAGGGACTAGCTTCAATTAATGAGCAGTTCTTC	CASSGNQGLASINEQFF
TRBJ2-3	TRBV11-2	.	once	TGTGCCAGCAGCTTTGGCACCACCACAGATACGCAGTATTTT	CASSFGTTTDTQYF
TRBJ1-3	TRBV25-1	TRBD1	.	TGTGCCAGCAAGGCCAGGGGGGACTCTGGAAACACCATATATTTT	CASKARGDSGNTIYF
TRBJ1-2	TRBV15	.	once	TGTGCCACCAGCAGAGCGACAGCCCACTATGGCTACACCTTC	CATSRATAHYGYTF
TRBJ2-1	TRBV12-5	.	.	TGTGCTAGTGGTTTGGGTATTCGTAATGAGCAGTTCTTC	CASGLGIRNEQFF
TRBJ1-2	TRBV6-5	.	.	TGTGCCAGCAGTTACTCTGTTTCGTTATCGGGGGGTCGCTACACCTTC	CASSYSVSLSGGRYTF
TRBJ2-3	TRBV6-4	TRBD2	.	TGTGCCAGCAAAGTGGTAGCGGGAGGGAATACGCAGTATTTT	CASKVVAGGNTQYF
TRBJ2-4	TRBV5-1	TRBD1	.	TGCGCCAGCAGCCCTATCCGGGACAGGGGTATCAAAAACATTCAGTACTTC	CASSPIRDRGIKNIQYF